Listed below are T cell receptor beta chains from one sample, sequenced in a study of blood T cell repertoires in COVID-19. Clones were read by immunoSEQ multiplex PCR, and TCRdb kept only the in-frame ones, dropping some. The sample includes about 200,000 clones, approximately 85% of them seen just once. Sequenced sample: peripheral blood. These receptors came from a human donor with active or convalescent COVID-19. The donor label of this sample is uncertain. Both conserved end residues are part of each CDR3. The D gene is left open where the match is weak. Not every row has a clone size; where given, it reads once, few, many or a size class.

d_call: NA; clone_size: NA; cdr3_length: 15; v_call: TRBV7-2; j_call: TRBJ2-1; cdr3_nt: TGTGCCAGCACCCACGGAGAGCTATCCTACAATGAGCAGTTCTTC; cdr3_aa: CASTHGELSYNEQFF
d_call: NA; clone_size: few; cdr3_length: 12; v_call: TRBV10-3; j_call: TRBJ1-1; cdr3_nt: TGTGCCATCAGTGATTCCCAGGGTAAAGCTTTCTTT; cdr3_aa: CAISDSQGKAFF
d_call: NA; clone_size: NA; cdr3_length: 14; v_call: TRBV28; j_call: TRBJ1-1; cdr3_nt: TGTGCCAGCAGTTTACTCCGACAGGACACTGAAGCTTTCTTT; cdr3_aa: CASSLLRQDTEAFF
d_call: TRBD1; clone_size: NA; cdr3_length: 14; v_call: TRBV5-1; j_call: TRBJ2-7; cdr3_nt: TGCGCCAGCAGCTTCTCGGGACAGGGCAACGAGCAGTACTTC; cdr3_aa: CASSFSGQGNEQYF
d_call: NA; clone_size: NA; cdr3_length: 11; v_call: TRBV3-1/TRBV3-2; j_call: TRBJ1-2; cdr3_nt: TGTGCCAGCAGCCAATCTAAGAGCTACACCTTC; cdr3_aa: CASSQSKSYTF
d_call: TRBD1; clone_size: NA; cdr3_length: 17; v_call: TRBV4-1; j_call: TRBJ2-1; cdr3_nt: TGCGCCAGCAGCCAAGAGGGACAGGGGATGGGGACCAATGAGCAGTTCTTC; cdr3_aa: CASSQEGQGMGTNEQFF
d_call: NA; clone_size: NA; cdr3_length: 16; v_call: TRBV5-1; j_call: TRBJ2-3; cdr3_nt: TGCGCCAGCAGCTACCGAATTGGGAGTCAGGCAGATACGCAGTATTTT; cdr3_aa: CASSYRIGSQADTQYF
d_call: TRBD2; clone_size: NA; cdr3_length: 14; v_call: TRBV10-1; j_call: TRBJ2-1; cdr3_nt: TGCGCCAGCAGTGAGCTAGCGGGCCCCACGGGTCAGTTCTTC; cdr3_aa: CASSELAGPTGQFF
d_call: TRBD2; clone_size: few; cdr3_length: 15; v_call: TRBV6-2/TRBV6-3; j_call: TRBJ2-1; cdr3_nt: TGTGCCAGCAGTTACTCCCTAGCGGGGGAATATGAGCAGTTCTTC; cdr3_aa: CASSYSLAGEYEQFF
d_call: NA; clone_size: NA; cdr3_length: 16; v_call: TRBV18; j_call: TRBJ2-7; cdr3_nt: TGTGCCAGCTCCCCACAACCGACAGGTTTTACCTACGAGCAGTACTTC; cdr3_aa: CASSPQPTGFTYEQYF
d_call: NA; clone_size: NA; cdr3_length: 13; v_call: TRBV11-3; j_call: TRBJ1-1; cdr3_nt: TGTGCCAGCAGCTCAAGAGACTGGACTGAAGCTTTCTTT; cdr3_aa: CASSSRDWTEAFF
d_call: TRBD1; clone_size: NA; cdr3_length: 14; v_call: TRBV5-1; j_call: TRBJ2-7; cdr3_nt: TGCGCCAGCAGCAACCGACAGGGGGGGTACGAGCAGTACTTC; cdr3_aa: CASSNRQGGYEQYF
d_call: TRBD1; clone_size: few; cdr3_length: 16; v_call: TRBV9; j_call: TRBJ1-6; cdr3_nt: TGTGCCAGCAGCTCGAGGTTGGGACAGTCAAATTCACCCCTCCACTTT; cdr3_aa: CASSSRLGQSNSPLHF
d_call: TRBD2; clone_size: NA; cdr3_length: 20; v_call: TRBV18; j_call: TRBJ2-2; cdr3_nt: TGTGCCAGCTCACCAACCCGAGGACTAGCGGGAGGGCGGAGCACCGGGGAGCTGTTTTTT; cdr3_aa: CASSPTRGLAGGRSTGELFF
d_call: TRBD1; clone_size: NA; cdr3_length: 14; v_call: TRBV6-5; j_call: TRBJ1-4; cdr3_nt: TGTGCCAGCAAGACAGGGGGTGGTTATGAAAAACTGTTTTTT; cdr3_aa: CASKTGGGYEKLFF
d_call: NA; clone_size: NA; cdr3_length: 17; v_call: TRBV3-1/TRBV3-2; j_call: TRBJ2-5; cdr3_nt: TGTGCCAGCAGCCCCCAGGGAGGGGGGTGGCGTGGAGAGACCCAGTACTTC; cdr3_aa: CASSPQGGGWRGETQYF
d_call: NA; clone_size: NA; cdr3_length: 13; v_call: TRBV19; j_call: TRBJ2-1; cdr3_nt: TGTGCCAGTAGTGATCGGCCTAGCAATGAGCAGTTCTTC; cdr3_aa: CASSDRPSNEQFF
d_call: NA; clone_size: NA; cdr3_length: 13; v_call: TRBV2; j_call: TRBJ1-3; cdr3_nt: TGTGCCAGTAAGACAGGTGGTGGAAACACCATATATTTT; cdr3_aa: CASKTGGGNTIYF
d_call: NA; clone_size: NA; cdr3_length: 10; v_call: TRBV12-3/TRBV12-4; j_call: TRBJ1-2; cdr3_nt: TGTGCCAGCAGTTTGCGTGGCTACACCTTC; cdr3_aa: CASSLRGYTF
d_call: NA; clone_size: NA; cdr3_length: 17; v_call: TRBV30; j_call: TRBJ1-3; cdr3_nt: TGTGCCTGGAGGTCCGCCCACAGGACGAGCTCTGGAAACACCATATATTTT; cdr3_aa: CAWRSAHRTSSGNTIYF
d_call: TRBD1; clone_size: NA; cdr3_length: 14; v_call: TRBV30; j_call: TRBJ1-5; cdr3_nt: TGTGCCTGGAGCAGGGACAGGTCCAATCAGCCCCAGCATTTT; cdr3_aa: CAWSRDRSNQPQHF
d_call: NA; clone_size: NA; cdr3_length: 11; v_call: TRBV2; j_call: TRBJ2-7; cdr3_nt: TGTGCCAGCAGTGCAGACTACGAGCAGTACTTC; cdr3_aa: CASSADYEQYF
d_call: TRBD2; clone_size: NA; cdr3_length: 16; v_call: TRBV11-3; j_call: TRBJ2-1; cdr3_nt: TGTGCCAGCAGCCGCAGGACTAGCGGGAGGGTTAATGAGCAGTTCTTC; cdr3_aa: CASSRRTSGRVNEQFF
d_call: NA; clone_size: few; cdr3_length: 13; v_call: TRBV3-1/TRBV3-2; j_call: TRBJ1-1; cdr3_nt: TGTGCCAGCAGCCAGGGTCGGGGAGGTGAAGCTTTCTTT; cdr3_aa: CASSQGRGGEAFF
d_call: NA; clone_size: NA; cdr3_length: 15; v_call: TRBV6-4; j_call: TRBJ2-3; cdr3_nt: TGTGCCAGCAGTTACTCGGGACTCTCAACAGATACGCAGTATTTT; cdr3_aa: CASSYSGLSTDTQYF
d_call: TRBD1; clone_size: NA; cdr3_length: 14; v_call: TRBV5-1; j_call: TRBJ2-5; cdr3_nt: TGCGCCAGCAGCTTGGCTGGCAGGGGGGAGACCCAGTACTTC; cdr3_aa: CASSLAGRGETQYF
d_call: NA; clone_size: NA; cdr3_length: 13; v_call: TRBV7-2; j_call: TRBJ2-7; cdr3_nt: TGTGCCAGCAGTCGGGAGCGCTTCTACGAGCAGTACTTC; cdr3_aa: CASSRERFYEQYF
d_call: TRBD2; clone_size: NA; cdr3_length: 18; v_call: TRBV9; j_call: TRBJ2-3; cdr3_nt: TGTGCCAGCAGCGCCGCTAGCGGGGGGGCGAGGTTTGCAGATACGCAGTATTTT; cdr3_aa: CASSAASGGARFADTQYF
d_call: TRBD1; clone_size: NA; cdr3_length: 15; v_call: TRBV6-1; j_call: TRBJ1-2; cdr3_nt: TGTGCCAGCAGTGAGGGGGGACAGAGCCTTTATGGCTACACCTTC; cdr3_aa: CASSEGGQSLYGYTF
d_call: NA; clone_size: NA; cdr3_length: 15; v_call: TRBV30; j_call: TRBJ2-2; cdr3_nt: TGTGCCTGGAGTTTATATTGGGGAGGAACCGGGGAGCTGTTTTTT; cdr3_aa: CAWSLYWGGTGELFF
d_call: NA; clone_size: NA; cdr3_length: 14; v_call: TRBV28; j_call: TRBJ1-5; cdr3_nt: TGTGCCAGCAGTTTGTCTAGGAGGGATCAGCCCCAGCATTTT; cdr3_aa: CASSLSRRDQPQHF
d_call: NA; clone_size: NA; cdr3_length: 14; v_call: TRBV19; j_call: TRBJ2-1; cdr3_nt: TGTGCCAGTAGTATACTGGGCACGGACAATGAGCAGTTCTTC; cdr3_aa: CASSILGTDNEQFF
d_call: NA; clone_size: NA; cdr3_length: 12; v_call: TRBV12-3/TRBV12-4; j_call: TRBJ2-1; cdr3_nt: TGTGCCAGCAGTCATGGACAGTTATGGCAGTTCTTC; cdr3_aa: CASSHGQLWQFF
d_call: NA; clone_size: NA; cdr3_length: 17; v_call: TRBV15; j_call: TRBJ1-3; cdr3_nt: TGTGCCACCAGCAGAAGCAGGGATAGTTTCGCTGGAAACACCATATATTTT; cdr3_aa: CATSRSRDSFAGNTIYF
d_call: NA; clone_size: few; cdr3_length: 19; v_call: TRBV12-2; j_call: TRBJ2-2; cdr3_nt: TGTGCAAGTCGCCCCCCTCCCCGGAGGGCCAACCTGAACACCGGGGAGCTGTTTTTT; cdr3_aa: CASRPPPRRANLNTGELFF
d_call: NA; clone_size: NA; cdr3_length: 15; v_call: TRBV25-1; j_call: TRBJ2-1; cdr3_nt: TGTGCCAGCAGTTTTAGCGGACCGGCCTACAATGAGCAGTTCTTC; cdr3_aa: CASSFSGPAYNEQFF
d_call: TRBD1; clone_size: NA; cdr3_length: 16; v_call: TRBV5-1; j_call: TRBJ1-6; cdr3_nt: TGCGCCAGCAGCTTGTCCCCGGGACAGGGGGACTCACCCCTCCACTTT; cdr3_aa: CASSLSPGQGDSPLHF
d_call: NA; clone_size: NA; cdr3_length: 11; v_call: TRBV28; j_call: TRBJ2-7; cdr3_nt: TGTGCCAGTGGAGTCGGCTACGAGCAGTACTTC; cdr3_aa: CASGVGYEQYF
d_call: TRBD2; clone_size: NA; cdr3_length: 13; v_call: TRBV7-9; j_call: TRBJ2-1; cdr3_nt: TGTGCCAGCAGCCGACTAGCGGGGAGTGAGCAGTTCTTC; cdr3_aa: CASSRLAGSEQFF
d_call: TRBD1; clone_size: NA; cdr3_length: 16; v_call: TRBV7-3; j_call: TRBJ1-3; cdr3_nt: TGTGCCAGCAGCTTGGGACAGGCGAACTCTGGAAACACCATATATTTT; cdr3_aa: CASSLGQANSGNTIYF
d_call: TRBD1; clone_size: NA; cdr3_length: 17; v_call: TRBV28; j_call: TRBJ2-3; cdr3_nt: TGTGCCAGCAGTTCAACCCGGGACAGGGCCGTCGCAGATACGCAGTATTTT; cdr3_aa: CASSSTRDRAVADTQYF
d_call: TRBD2; clone_size: NA; cdr3_length: 16; v_call: TRBV18; j_call: TRBJ2-1; cdr3_nt: TGTGCCAGCTCACCACTGAGCGGGATATCCTACAATGAGCAGTTCTTC; cdr3_aa: CASSPLSGISYNEQFF
d_call: NA; clone_size: NA; cdr3_length: 13; v_call: TRBV5-1; j_call: TRBJ1-2; cdr3_nt: TGCGCCAGCAGCTTGGGCGCAGGGGATGGCTACACCTTC; cdr3_aa: CASSLGAGDGYTF
d_call: TRBD1; clone_size: NA; cdr3_length: 11; v_call: TRBV6-5; j_call: TRBJ1-4; cdr3_nt: TGTGCCAGCCTACAGGGGAGGTGGCTGTTTTTT; cdr3_aa: CASLQGRWLFF
d_call: NA; clone_size: once; cdr3_length: 12; v_call: TRBV12-3/TRBV12-4; j_call: TRBJ2-7; cdr3_nt: TGTGCCAGCAGTCCCGGACTGTACGAGCAGTACTTC; cdr3_aa: CASSPGLYEQYF
d_call: NA; clone_size: NA; cdr3_length: 13; v_call: TRBV29-1; j_call: TRBJ2-5; cdr3_nt: TGCAGCGTCGATCAACGGCAGCGGGAGACCCAGTACTTC; cdr3_aa: CSVDQRQRETQYF
d_call: TRBD2; clone_size: NA; cdr3_length: 17; v_call: TRBV7-9; j_call: TRBJ2-1; cdr3_nt: TGTGCCAGCAGCTTTACCTGGACTAGCGGGGCTCGCAATGAGCAGTTCTTC; cdr3_aa: CASSFTWTSGARNEQFF
d_call: TRBD2; clone_size: NA; cdr3_length: 14; v_call: TRBV5-4; j_call: TRBJ2-7; cdr3_nt: TGTGCCAGCAGCTTCCAACTAGCGGGGGGCGAGCAGTACTTC; cdr3_aa: CASSFQLAGGEQYF
d_call: TRBD2; clone_size: NA; cdr3_length: 13; v_call: TRBV24-1; j_call: TRBJ2-2; cdr3_nt: TGTGCCACCAGGCGGGGGGGCACCGGGGAGCTGTTTTTT; cdr3_aa: CATRRGGTGELFF
d_call: NA; clone_size: NA; cdr3_length: 11; v_call: TRBV7-9; j_call: TRBJ1-1; cdr3_nt: TGTGCCAGCGGCGGGAACACTGAAGCTTTCTTT; cdr3_aa: CASGGNTEAFF
d_call: NA; clone_size: NA; cdr3_length: 14; v_call: TRBV5-4; j_call: TRBJ1-1; cdr3_nt: TGTGCCAGCAGCTTGGATGGACACTCGACTGAAGCTTTCTTT; cdr3_aa: CASSLDGHSTEAFF
d_call: NA; clone_size: NA; cdr3_length: 17; v_call: TRBV7-9; j_call: TRBJ2-5; cdr3_nt: TGTGCCAGCAGCGAATCTACGACTTGGGAGAACCAAGAGACCCAGTACTTC; cdr3_aa: CASSESTTWENQETQYF
d_call: TRBD2; clone_size: NA; cdr3_length: 19; v_call: TRBV28; j_call: TRBJ2-2; cdr3_nt: TGTGCCAGCAGTCCGATGTCCGGGACTAGCGGGGGAAACACCGGGGAGCTGTTTTTT; cdr3_aa: CASSPMSGTSGGNTGELFF